The rows below give T cell receptor beta chains drawn from one sample of a study of cytotoxic CD8 clonotypes in ibrutinib-treated CLL. The table came from immunoSEQ multiplex PCR; TCRdb's copy has only in-frame clones and leaves some out. This repertoire shows 40,000 or so clones, approximately 65% found once; its top ten account for 20% to 25%. This sample comprised PBMCs, obtained after 24 months of ibrutinib treatment. The origin of the receptors is a human donor with chronic lymphocytic leukemia. The CDR3 runs from the conserved cysteine through the conserved F or W. The D gene is left open where the match is weak. Expanded clones get a size class; other rows say once, few or many, or leave the size out.

V gene	clone size	D gene	J gene	CDR3 protein	CDR3 DNA
TRBV10-3	-	-	TRBJ2-3	CAIRTGNTQYF	TGTGCCATCAGGACCGGGAATACGCAGTATTTT
TRBV28	few	-	TRBJ2-7	CASSFLRGEQYF	TGTGCCAGCAGTTTTTTGAGGGGCGAGCAGTACTTC
TRBV7-9	medium-sized	-	TRBJ1-2	CASSLARQPLYGYTF	TGTGCCAGCAGCTTAGCTAGGCAGCCCCTCTATGGCTACACCTTC
TRBV5-1	few	TRBD1	TRBJ1-4	CASSLGGTENEKLFF	TGCGCCAGCAGCTTGGGCGGGACAGAAAATGAAAAACTGTTTTTT
TRBV2	few	-	TRBJ1-5	CASSGGQGINQPQHF	TGTGCCAGCAGTGGAGGGCAGGGCATCAATCAGCCCCAGCATTTT
TRBV28	-	-	TRBJ2-2	CASSTRDMETGELFF	TGTGCCAGCAGTACCCGGGACATGGAGACCGGGGAGCTGTTTTTT
TRBV1	-	-	TRBJ2-1	CTSSHLGNRASSYNEQFF	TGCACCAGCAGCCACCTTGGAAACAGGGCGAGCTCCTACAATGAGCAGTTCTTC
TRBV19	-	TRBD1	TRBJ2-3	CASSRQGALGDTQYF	TGTGCCAGTAGTAGACAGGGGGCCTTGGGGGATACGCAGTATTTT
TRBV2	-	-	TRBJ2-5	CASNAEGGETQYF	TGTGCCAGCAATGCGGAGGGAGGAGAGACCCAGTACTTC
TRBV30	-	TRBD1	TRBJ1-1	CAWTRQGITEAFF	TGTGCCTGGACCCGACAGGGGATCACTGAAGCTTTCTTT
TRBV30	-	TRBD1	TRBJ1-1	CAGETGRATEAFF	TGTGCCGGGGAGACAGGGAGGGCCACTGAAGCTTTCTTT
TRBV10-3	-	-	TRBJ2-7	CAISEWSGKYEQYF	TGTGCCATCAGTGAGTGGTCGGGGAAGTACGAGCAGTACTTC
TRBV4-1	-	-	TRBJ2-5	CASSPRGETQYF	TGCGCCAGCAGTCCCCGAGGGGAGACCCAGTACTTC
TRBV2	-	-	TRBJ1-2	CASSEGRAYGYTF	TGTGCCAGCAGTGAGGGTAGGGCCTATGGCTACACCTTC
TRBV7-2	-	-	TRBJ1-2	CASSLVQNYGYTF	TGTGCCAGCAGCTTAGTACAGAACTATGGCTACACCTTC
TRBV30	-	-	TRBJ2-2	CAWIGGDKNANTGELFF	TGTGCCTGGATTGGCGGGGATAAGAACGCGAACACCGGGGAGCTGTTTTTT
TRBV6-1	-	-	TRBJ1-5	CASSERGRNQPQHF	TGTGCCAGCAGCGAAAGGGGCAGAAATCAGCCCCAGCATTTT
TRBV25-1	-	-	TRBJ2-7	CASSATSLGTYEQYF	TGTGCCAGCAGTGCTACTAGCCTGGGTACCTACGAGCAGTACTTC
TRBV6-5	-	-	TRBJ2-2	CASSYQDTGELFF	TGTGCCAGCAGTTACCAAGACACCGGGGAGCTGTTTTTT
TRBV29-1	-	-	TRBJ2-4	CSVAPGSNIQYF	TGCAGCGTTGCGCCAGGGTCGAACATTCAGTACTTC
TRBV5-1	-	TRBD2	TRBJ2-7	CASSLGLLLAGGYYEQYF	TGCGCCAGCAGCTTGGGCCTGCTACTAGCGGGAGGGTATTACGAGCAGTACTTC
TRBV29-1	-	-	TRBJ2-3	CSGGPGDTQYF	TGCAGCGGAGGCCCTGGGGATACGCAGTATTTT
TRBV6-1	few	-	TRBJ1-5	CASSGTAISSYSNQPQHF	TGTGCCAGCAGTGGGACAGCGATAAGTAGTTATAGCAATCAGCCCCAGCATTTT
TRBV30	-	-	TRBJ2-5	CAWSGRGQETQYF	TGTGCCTGGAGTGGTCGCGGACAAGAGACCCAGTACTTC
TRBV6-6	once	-	TRBJ2-7	CASSSIYEQYF	TGTGCCAGCAGTTCGATTTACGAGCAGTACTTC
TRBV5-1	-	-	TRBJ1-1	CASSFSANTEAFF	TGCGCCAGCAGCTTCTCGGCGAACACTGAAGCTTTCTTT
TRBV2	once	TRBD1	TRBJ1-2	CASSGQGNYGYTF	TGTGCCAGCAGTGGACAGGGAAACTATGGCTACACCTTC
TRBV29-1	-	-	TRBJ2-2	CSVGEVTGELFF	TGCAGCGTCGGGGAGGTTACCGGGGAGCTGTTTTTT
TRBV29-1	-	-	TRBJ2-1	CSVSGGYSFNEQFF	TGCAGCGTGAGCGGAGGATATTCTTTCAATGAGCAGTTCTTC
TRBV6-5	once	TRBD1	TRBJ2-7	CASRSGQGTYEQYF	TGTGCCAGCAGATCGGGACAGGGAACCTACGAGCAGTACTTC
TRBV28	-	-	TRBJ2-3	CASSSRIRDSSTDTQYF	TGTGCCAGCAGTTCCCGCATACGGGACTCCAGCACAGATACGCAGTATTTT
TRBV5-6	-	TRBD1	TRBJ1-2	CASSFPLTGEDGYTF	TGTGCCAGCAGCTTCCCTTTGACAGGGGAAGATGGCTACACCTTC
TRBV7-2	few	-	TRBJ2-7	CASSSASVSYEQYF	TGTGCCAGCAGCTCCGCTTCCGTATCCTACGAGCAGTACTTC
TRBV5-4	-	-	TRBJ2-7	CASSSNYEQYF	TGTGCCAGCAGCTCGAACTACGAGCAGTACTTC
TRBV6-5	-	-	TRBJ1-1	CASSYYGRAFTEAFF	TGTGCCAGCAGTTACTACGGTAGGGCTTTCACTGAAGCTTTCTTT
TRBV6-4	-	-	TRBJ2-2	CASSDVSNTGELFF	TGTGCCAGCAGTGACGTCTCTAACACCGGGGAGCTGTTTTTT
TRBV7-9	once	-	TRBJ2-2	CASSVLSGELFF	TGTGCCAGCAGTGTACTCAGCGGGGAGCTGTTTTTT
TRBV28	-	TRBD2	TRBJ2-6	CATRTGGISGANVLTF	TGTGCCACCAGAACGGGAGGAATCTCTGGGGCCAACGTCCTGACTTTC
TRBV4-1	-	TRBD1	TRBJ2-7	CASSQRDRGYEQYF	TGCGCCAGCAGCCAACGGGACAGGGGTTACGAGCAGTACTTC
TRBV30	few	-	TRBJ1-2	CAWSEGRVSYGYTF	TGTGCCTGGAGTGAGGGCAGGGTATCATATGGCTACACCTTC
TRBV4-1	-	TRBD1	TRBJ2-7	CASSQGTGDYEQYF	TGCGCCAGCAGCCAGGGGACAGGGGACTACGAGCAGTACTTC
TRBV10-3	few	-	TRBJ1-5	CAISERVDSNQPQHF	TGTGCCATCAGTGAGCGTGTGGATAGCAATCAGCCCCAGCATTTT
TRBV18	-	TRBD2	TRBJ2-7	CASSPPHPGTSGRWEQYF	TGTGCCAGCTCACCGCCCCATCCCGGGACTAGCGGGAGGTGGGAGCAGTACTTC
TRBV4-1	-	TRBD1	TRBJ2-5	CASSQLPGQAGVQETQYF	TGCGCCAGCAGCCAGTTACCGGGACAGGCCGGAGTCCAAGAGACCCAGTACTTC
TRBV19	-	-	TRBJ2-7	CASSIDGVLREQYF	TGTGCCAGTAGTATAGATGGAGTGCTACGCGAGCAGTACTTC
TRBV7-8	few	-	TRBJ2-3	CASSPGTSTDTQYF	TGTGCCAGCAGCCCCGGGACTAGCACAGATACGCAGTATTTT
TRBV7-9	-	-	TRBJ2-7	CATKEDGGYEQYF	TGTGCCACCAAGGAAGATGGCGGCTACGAGCAGTACTTC
TRBV18	-	-	TRBJ2-7	CASSLDWDYEQYF	TGTGCCAGCTCCCTGGATTGGGACTACGAGCAGTACTTC
TRBV27	few	TRBD2	TRBJ2-1	CASSLMSSGGLNEQFF	TGTGCCAGCAGTTTGATGTCTAGCGGGGGGCTAAATGAGCAGTTCTTC
TRBV25-1	-	-	TRBJ1-6	CASRPLGWSPLHF	TGTGCCAGCAGGCCTCTGGGGTGGTCACCCCTCCACTTT
TRBV6-1	-	TRBD1	TRBJ1-4	CASSEKGAGEKLFF	TGTGCCAGCAGTGAAAAGGGGGCGGGTGAAAAACTGTTTTTT
TRBV2	-	TRBD1	TRBJ2-7	CASSVTGGRSYEQYF	TGTGCCAGCAGTGTGACAGGGGGAAGGTCCTACGAGCAGTACTTC
TRBV7-2	-	TRBD2	TRBJ2-7	CASSPAGGPYEQYF	TGTGCCAGCAGCCCCGCGGGGGGGCCCTACGAGCAGTACTTC
TRBV5-1	-	TRBD2	TRBJ2-5	CASSLVAGGKETQYF	TGCGCCAGCAGCTTGGTAGCGGGGGGTAAAGAGACCCAGTACTTC
TRBV28	once	-	TRBJ1-2	CASSFRGVYGYTF	TGTGCCAGCAGTTTTAGAGGGGTCTATGGCTACACCTTC
TRBV30	-	-	TRBJ1-2	CAWSVLGTLYGYTF	TGTGCCTGGAGTGTACTGGGGACCCTCTATGGCTACACCTTC
TRBV20-1	-	-	TRBJ1-1	CSAFTNTEAFF	TGCAGTGCGTTTACAAACACTGAAGCTTTCTTT
TRBV2	-	TRBD1	TRBJ1-2	CASKTLPGQGAYYGYTF	TGTGCCAGCAAAACTCTACCGGGACAGGGGGCCTACTATGGCTACACCTTC
TRBV15	-	-	TRBJ1-2	CATSRDGQSYGYTF	TGTGCCACCAGCAGAGATGGCCAGTCCTATGGCTACACCTTC
TRBV7-2	-	-	TRBJ2-7	CASSLDIKDFWQYF	TGTGCCAGCAGCTTAGACATTAAAGATTTTTGGCAGTACTTC